This passage covers 15 T cell receptor beta chains from one sample sequenced in a study of T cell responses to AZD1222 COVID-19 vaccine. Generated by immunoSEQ multiplex PCR, the TCRdb table keeps only in-frame clones and is missing some. This sample has roughly 120,000 clones, with roughly 87% found just once. This sample comprised peripheral blood, obtained on day 0 of MenACWY control vaccination. The receptors were gathered from an adult in good health.

This chain links TRBV9 with TRBJ2-6, with a possible D match to TRBD1 (6 bases). This CDR3 region has 18 residues. V was trimmed by 0 bases and J by 1 base, leaving 14 bases between them. Germline assignment: CDR1 SGDLS and CDR2 YYNGEE. CDR3 region: CASSVGYRVLSGANVLTF. As DNA, the CDR3 is TGTGCCAGCAGCGTAGGGTACAGGGTCCTTTCTGGGGCCAACGTCCTGACTTTC.

CDR3: CASRDRGSNQPQHF. As DNA, the CDR3 is TGTGCCAGCAGAGACAGGGGGTCGAATCAGCCCCAGCATTTT. This chain links TRBV2 with TRBJ1-5, with 9 nucleotides matching TRBD1. Germline-derived CDR1 and CDR2 are SNHLY and FYNNEI. V trimming: 6 bases; J trimming: 4 bases; junction bases outside the gene matches: 4. The CDR3 spans 14 residues. The whole variable domain, remainder taken from reference TRBV2 and TRBJ1-5, is EPEVTQTPSHQVTQMGQEVILRCVPISNHLYFYWYRQILGQKVEFLVSFYNNEISEKSEIFDDQFSVERPDGSNFTLKIRSTKLEDSAMYFCASRDRGSNQPQHFGDGTRLSIL.

V usage is TRBV11-2 and J usage is TRBJ2-1, with 10 positions matching TRBD2. The ends lost 1 base at V and 8 bases at J; junction bases unmatched: 8. There are 16 residues in the CDR3. Per the germline V gene, CDR1 is SGHAT and CDR2 is FQNNGV. In DNA form, the CDR3 reads TGTGCCAGCAGCTTAGGCAGCGGGGGGGCAGTCGATGAGCAGTTCTTC. Translated: CASSLGSGGAVDEQFF.

The chain employs TRBV5-1 and TRBJ2-4; the D is unclear. With 0 bases removed from V and 5 bases from J, the gap between germline ends came to 6 bases. The CDR3 runs to 13 residues. Germline CDR1 reads SGHRS; CDR2 reads YFSETQ. The CDR3 here is CASSLGQENIQYF. DNA for the CDR3: TGCGCCAGCAGCTTGGGGCAAGAAAACATTCAGTACTTC.

This chain joins TRBV5-1 and TRBJ1-6; D perhaps matches TRBD1 (5 bases). CDR1 is SGHRS, CDR2 YFSETQ, per germline. The V and J ends lost 4 bases and 7 bases respectively, with 18 bases between them. The CDR3 has 16 amino acids. The CDR3 DNA sequence: TGCGCCAGCAGCGCAGGGCTTGGGACGGGGAATTCACCCCTCCACTTT. Its protein is CASSAGLGTGNSPLHF. Full variable domain (remainder filled in from reference TRBV5-1 and TRBJ1-6): KAGVTQTPRYLIKTRGQQVTLSCSPISGHRSVSWYQQTPGQGLQFLFEYFSETQRNKGNFPGRFSGRQFSNSRSEMNVSTLELGDSALYLCASSAGLGTGNSPLHFGNGTRLTVT.

The chain carries TRBV29-1 and TRBJ2-1, with TRBD2 matching 13 bases. From germline, CDR1 is SQVTM and CDR2 ANQGSEA. This CDR3 has 15 residues. Trimming removed 1 base from V and 9 bases from J; junction bases left unmatched: 6. The CDR3 loop is CSVEVLGLAGLEQFF. For the CDR3, the DNA is TGCAGCGTTGAAGTTCTGGGACTAGCGGGACTTGAGCAGTTCTTC.

This sequence joins TRBV4-3 and TRBJ1-1; D is unresolved. Per germline, CDR1 LGHNA and CDR2 YSLEER. The CDR3 spans 15 residues. Trimming removed 0 bases at V and 4 bases at J, with 12 bases between. The CDR3 bases are TGCGCCAGCAGCCAAGATAATCAGATGGGCACTGAAGCTTTCTTT. Translation: CASSQDNQMGTEAFF.

The rearrangement joins TRBV5-1 to TRBJ2-1, with 7 nucleotides matching TRBD1. The CDR3 loop spans 13 amino acids. J lost 11 bases, V lost 0 bases, and 5 bases had no gene match. Germline CDR1 and CDR2: SGHRS and YFSETQ. This chain's CDR3 is CASSLVPGQQQFF. The CDR3 nucleotides are TGCGCCAGCAGCTTGGTACCGGGACAGCAGCAGTTCTTC.

The gene calls are TRBV5-1 and TRBJ2-5; the match to TRBD1 covers 10 bases. Trimming cost V 4 bases and J 5 bases; bases outside gene matches: 5. This CDR3 contains 14 residues. Germline CDR1 and CDR2: SGHRS and YFSETQ. The CDR3 DNA follows: TGCGCCAGCAGCGCGGGACAGGGGCAGGAGACCCAGTACTTC. This gives the protein CASSAGQGQETQYF.

This chain joins TRBV27 and TRBJ2-7; 13 positions match TRBD2. Trimming took 6 bases from V and 3 from J; bases not matched to a gene: 8. CDR1 and CDR2 (germline): MNHEY, SMNVEV (reference sequence). The CDR3 has 16 residues. The CDR3 DNA reads as TGTGCCAGCAGGGCCAGGGGGACTAGCGGGAACTACGAGCAGTACTTC. Its translation: CASRARGTSGNYEQYF.

This chain connects TRBV3-1 (or the pseudogene TRBV3-2) to TRBJ1-4; TRBD1 might be the D (5 bases). CDR1 is LGHDT, CDR2 YNNKEL, per germline (reference sequence). The V gene lost 2 bases and the J gene lost 5 bases, with 12 bases spanning the gap. The CDR3 has 15 residues. The CDR3, as DNA: TGTGCCAGCAGCCAATCCCAGGGACTCAATGAAAAACTGTTTTTT. Amino acid sequence: CASSQSQGLNEKLFF.

The chain couples TRBV28 to TRBJ1-6; the match to TRBD1 covers 8 bases. V dropped 9 bases and J dropped 0; count of bases not matched to a gene: 4. The V gene's germline CDR1 is MDHEN and CDR2 SYDVKM. This CDR3 contains 15 residues. The CDR3 here is CASRTGSSYNSPLHF. DNA for the CDR3: TGTGCCAGTCGGACAGGGAGCTCCTATAATTCACCCCTCCACTTT.

The chain has TRBV7-9 and TRBJ1-2, with 9 bases aligning to TRBD1. V was clipped by 5 bases and J by 0 bases; unmatched bases: 13. The CDR3 runs to 18 residues. Germline values: CDR1 SEHNR, CDR2 FQNEAQ (reference sequence). The CDR3 region is CASSDRGGQGYSNYGYTF. CDR3 in DNA: TGTGCCAGCAGCGACCGCGGGGGACAGGGCTACTCTAACTATGGCTACACCTTC.

V gene TRBV30 combines with J gene TRBJ1-1; D unclear. CDR1 and CDR2 from the germline V gene are GTSNPN and SVGIG (reference sequence). V dropped 0 bases and J dropped 5 bases, with 7 bases sitting between them. The CDR3 consists of 12 residues. As DNA, the CDR3 is TGTGCCTGGAGTGTACGAGCTACTGAAGCTTTCTTT. Translated: CAWSVRATEAFF.

This clone has just a few counts. The rearrangement uses TRBV28 and TRBJ1-2, with TRBD1 matching 9 bases. The CDR3 consists of 14 residues. J gave up 8 bases and V 4 bases, and 8 bases lay outside the gene matches. CDR1 and CDR2 from the germline V gene are MDHEN and SYDVKM. CDR3 nucleotide sequence: TGTGCCAGCAGTTCTAACAGGGGGCGCGAAGGCTACACCTTC. This translates into CASSSNRGREGYTF.